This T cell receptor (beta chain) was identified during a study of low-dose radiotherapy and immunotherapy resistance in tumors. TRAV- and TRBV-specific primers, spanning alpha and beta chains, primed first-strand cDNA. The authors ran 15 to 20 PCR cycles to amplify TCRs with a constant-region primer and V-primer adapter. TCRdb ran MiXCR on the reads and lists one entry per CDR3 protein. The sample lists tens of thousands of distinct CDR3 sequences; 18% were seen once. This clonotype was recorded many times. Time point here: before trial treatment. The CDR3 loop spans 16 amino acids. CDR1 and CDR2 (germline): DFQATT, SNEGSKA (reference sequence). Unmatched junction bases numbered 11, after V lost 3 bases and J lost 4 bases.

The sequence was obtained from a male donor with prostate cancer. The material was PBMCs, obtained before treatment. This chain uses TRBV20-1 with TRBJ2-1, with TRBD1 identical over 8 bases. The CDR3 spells CSASLLRGRGYNEQFF. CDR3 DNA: TGCAGTGCTAGCCTTCTCAGGGGGCGAGGATACAATGAGCAGTTCTTC.